These 16 T cell receptor beta chains share one sample of origin, sequenced in a study of cytomegalovirus exposure and HLA in healthy donors. PCR amplification relied on 60 Vbeta primers (plus 13 Jbeta primers). The data were produced by immunoSEQ multiplex PCR, yet TCRdb's version contains in-frame clones alone and is incomplete. The sample carries some 140,000 clones, approximately 80% recorded once. Material for sequencing was PBMCs. These receptors all stem from a male donor in good health and CMV-seropositive.

This clone was picked up one time. This sequence joins TRBV5-1 and TRBJ1-3, with D unresolved. V dropped 2 bases and J dropped 0 bases, with 12 bases sitting between them. This CDR3 region has 16 residues. In germline, CDR1 is SGHRS, CDR2 YFSETQ. The CDR3 bases are TGCGCCAGCAGCTTAGGTGGGCAGAGCTCTGGAAACACCATATATTTT. Translating gives CASSLGGQSSGNTIYF. The full variable domain, with the rest looked up from reference TRBV5-1 and TRBJ1-3, is KAGVTQTPRYLIKTRGQQVTLSCSPISGHRSVSWYQQTPGQGLQFLFEYFSETQRNKGNFPGRFSGRQFSNSRSEMNVSTLELGDSALYLCASSLGGQSSGNTIYFGEGSWLTVV.

Only a few counts were recorded for this clone. V usage is TRBV19 and J usage is TRBJ1-4, with TRBD1 as a possible D gene (5 bases). Trimming cost V 7 bases and J 4 bases, with 13 bases left between them. From germline, CDR1 is LNHDA and CDR2 SQIVND (reference sequence). The CDR3 has 14 amino acids. CDR3 protein: CASTTDSFNEKLFF. As DNA, the CDR3 is TGTGCCAGTACTACCGACAGCTTTAATGAAAAACTGTTTTTT.

The chain uses TRBV5-1 and TRBJ2-3; 12 nucleotides match TRBD2. The CDR3 spans 16 residues. CDR1 and CDR2 (germline): SGHRS, YFSETQ. With V trimmed by 4 bases and J by 6 bases, 9 bases remained unmatched. The CDR3 spells CASSGTSGSGYDTQYF. The CDR3 DNA sequence: TGCGCCAGCAGCGGGACTAGCGGGTCTGGATACGATACGCAGTATTTT.

The chain recombines TRBV7-9 with TRBJ2-7; 11 positions match TRBD1. Germline-derived CDR1 and CDR2 are SEHNR and FQNEAQ (reference sequence). Trimming at V came to 5 bases and at J to 4 bases, leaving 7 bases not matched to a gene. This CDR3 comprises 15 residues. In nucleotides, the CDR3 is TGTGCCAGCAGCCAATCCGGGACAGGGGGGTACGAGCAGTACTTC. Protein sequence: CASSQSGTGGYEQYF.

This rearrangement joins TRBV5-1 to TRBJ2-6; TRBD2 matches 8 bases. This CDR3 comprises 15 residues. Germline CDR1 and CDR2: SGHRS and YFSETQ. V shed 9 bases and J 0 bases; nucleotides not matched to a gene: 5. The DNA of the CDR3 is TGCGCCACCCAAAGCGGGGGCTCTGGGGCCAACGTCCTGACTTTC. Translated: CATQSGGSGANVLTF. The whole variable domain, remainder taken from reference TRBV5-1 and TRBJ2-6, is KAGVTQTPRYLIKTRGQQVTLSCSPISGHRSVSWYQQTPGQGLQFLFEYFSETQRNKGNFPGRFSGRQFSNSRSEMNVSTLELGDSALYLCATQSGGSGANVLTFGAGSRLTVL.

The V call is TRBV14, the J call TRBJ2-5, with D tentatively TRBD2 (5 bases). The length of the CDR3 is 15 residues. CDR1 is SGHDN, CDR2 FVKESK, per germline. V lost 4 bases and J 5 bases, leaving 17 bases between the germline ends. The CDR3, as DNA: TGTGCCAGCAGCCTACAAGAGGGCTGGCAGGAGACCCAGTACTTC. It is translated as CASSLQEGWQETQYF. The whole variable domain, filled in from reference TRBV14 and TRBJ2-5, reads EAGVTQFPSHSVIEKGQTVTLRCDPISGHDNLYWYRRVMGKEIKFLLHFVKESKQDESGMPNNRFLAERTGGTYSTLKVQPAELEDSGVYFCASSLQEGWQETQYFGPGTRLLVL.

The chain employs TRBV29-1 and TRBJ2-3; 9 bases agree with TRBD2. V lost 7 bases, J lost 5 bases, and 10 bases stayed unmatched. The germline CDR1 and CDR2 sequences are SQVTM and ANQGSEA. The CDR3 loop spans 14 amino acids. Here the CDR3 reads CSAVVAGAGDTQYF. CDR3 nucleotide sequence: TGCAGCGCCGTCGTAGCGGGAGCGGGAGATACGCAGTATTTT.

This sequence joins TRBV5-4 and TRBJ1-1; D not certain. With 0 bases removed from V and 8 bases from J, the gap between germline ends came to 11 bases. CDR3 size: 13 residues. The germline gives CDR1 SGHNT, CDR2 YYREEE (reference sequence). CDR3 nucleotide sequence: TGTGCCAGCAGCTTGGACTCTAATTCCGAAGCTTTCTTT. As protein: CASSLDSNSEAFF.

On this clone: This sample includes further DNA sequences coding for the same CDR3. The chain is built from TRBV9 and TRBJ2-1; 9 nucleotides line up with TRBD2. CDR3 size: 15 residues. Looked up from germline, CDR1 is SGDLS and CDR2 is YYNGEE. The J segment lost 4 bases and the V segment lost 2 bases, leaving 4 bases of the junction unmatched. The CDR3 region is CASSVAGGPYNEQFF. CDR3 nucleotide sequence: TGTGCCAGCAGCGTTGCGGGAGGGCCTTACAATGAGCAGTTCTTC.

The chain carries TRBV13 and TRBJ2-5; perhaps TRBD1 as D (5 bases). The CDR3 runs 14 residues. Germline CDR1 PRHDT, CDR2 FYEKMQ (reference sequence). The V gene lost 5 bases and the J gene lost 0 bases, with 10 bases spanning the gap. The CDR3, as DNA: TGTGCCAGCAGCCCAGGGCACAACCAAGAGACCCAGTACTTC. Protein product: CASSPGHNQETQYF.

Remarks on this clone: One junction end does not reproduce the germline sequence, and a read error may be involved. The chain uses TRBV5-1 and TRBJ2-5; 8 bases match TRBD2. The length of the CDR3 is 15 residues. Germline V gives CDR1 SGHRS, CDR2 YFSETQ. DNA of the CDR3: TGCGCCAGCGGCTTGAATAGCGGGATCCAAGAGACCCAGTACTTC. This translates into CASGLNSGIQETQYF.

V gene TRBV9 combines with J gene TRBJ2-7; D perhaps matches TRBD2 (6 bases). Germline CDR1 SGDLS, CDR2 YYNGEE. The V end lost 1 base, the J end lost 6 bases, and 20 bases lay between the germline ends. The CDR3 spans 16 residues. The CDR3 protein is CASSVSSAPYDSEQYF. In nucleotides, the CDR3 is TGTGCCAGCAGCGTATCTAGCGCACCCTATGACTCCGAGCAGTACTTC.

The V call is TRBV11-2, the J call TRBJ2-7; no clear D gene. Germline CDR1 SGHAT, CDR2 FQNNGV. The V gene lost 0 bases and the J gene lost 2 bases, with 11 bases spanning the gap. The CDR3 is made up of 15 amino acids. The CDR3 here is CASSLELGATYEQYF. As DNA, the CDR3 is TGTGCCAGCAGCTTAGAATTGGGCGCAACCTACGAGCAGTACTTC.

The J gene is TRBJ2-7, the V gene TRBV7-8; 8 nucleotides line up with TRBD1. This CDR3 has 15 residues. Germline lookup yields CDR1 SGHVS and CDR2 FQNEAQ. V was pared by 2 bases and J by 3 bases, with 6 bases of the junction left unmatched. As DNA, the CDR3 is TGTGCCAGCAGCTTAAGGGACAGGTTGATCTACGAGCAGTACTTC. Translated: CASSLRDRLIYEQYF.

This clone was picked up one time. The chain couples TRBV7-9 to TRBJ1-4; a weak D match, TRBD1 (5 bases). The CDR3 extends over 16 amino acids. CDR1 and CDR2 (germline): SEHNR, FQNEAQ (reference sequence). The ends were cut back, 5 bases at V and 5 bases at J, with 18 bases in the middle. The CDR3 bases are TGTGCCAGCAGCCAGAACGTCGGACAAGAAAATGAAAAACTGTTTTTT. Its translation: CASSQNVGQENEKLFF.

The gene calls are TRBV6-5 and TRBJ2-7; no clear D gene. The V end was cut by 6 bases, the J end by 1 base, with 10 bases between. CDR3 size: 13 residues. Germline V gene data show CDR1 as MNHEY and CDR2 as SVGAGI. CDR3 residues: CASSLDISYEQYF. The CDR3 region has the DNA TGTGCCAGCAGCTTAGACATTTCCTACGAGCAGTACTTC.